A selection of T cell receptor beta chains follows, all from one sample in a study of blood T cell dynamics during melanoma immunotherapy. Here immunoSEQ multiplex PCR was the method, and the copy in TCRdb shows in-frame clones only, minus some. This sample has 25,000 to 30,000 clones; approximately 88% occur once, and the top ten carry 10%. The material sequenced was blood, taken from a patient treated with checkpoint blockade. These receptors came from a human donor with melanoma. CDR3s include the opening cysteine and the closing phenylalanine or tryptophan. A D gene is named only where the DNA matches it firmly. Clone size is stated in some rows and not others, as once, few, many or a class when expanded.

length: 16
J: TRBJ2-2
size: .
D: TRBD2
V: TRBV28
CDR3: CASSQGREGPTGELFF
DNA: TGTGCCAGCAGCCAGGGGCGGGAGGGCCCCACCGGGGAGCTGTTTTTT

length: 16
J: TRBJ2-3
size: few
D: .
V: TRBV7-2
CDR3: CASSSLTTKGADTQYF
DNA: TGTGCCAGCAGCTCCCTGACGACCAAGGGAGCAGATACGCAGTATTTT

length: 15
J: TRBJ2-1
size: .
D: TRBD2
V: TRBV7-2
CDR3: CASSPQTSGYNEQFF
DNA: TGTGCCAGCAGCCCCCAAACTAGCGGCTACAATGAGCAGTTCTTC

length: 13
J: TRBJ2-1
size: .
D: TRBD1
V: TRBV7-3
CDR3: CASGTGTYNEQFF
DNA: TGTGCCAGCGGGACAGGGACCTACAATGAGCAGTTCTTC

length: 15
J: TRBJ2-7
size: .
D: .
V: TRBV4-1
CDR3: CASSDKTGFSYEQYF
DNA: TGTGCCAGCAGCGACAAAACAGGGTTCTCCTACGAGCAGTACTTC

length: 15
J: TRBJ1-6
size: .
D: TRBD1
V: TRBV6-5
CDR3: CASSSRTGGHSPLHF
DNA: TGTGCCAGCAGTTCCCGGACAGGGGGCCATTCACCCCTCCACTTT

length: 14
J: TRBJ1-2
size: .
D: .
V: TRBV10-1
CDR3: CASSDLLGSYGYTF
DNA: TGCGCCAGCAGTGATCTGTTAGGTAGCTATGGCTACACCTTC

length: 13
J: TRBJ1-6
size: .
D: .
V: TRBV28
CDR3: CASRQGGNSPLHF
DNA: TGTGCCAGCAGACAGGGAGGGAATTCACCCCTCCACTTT

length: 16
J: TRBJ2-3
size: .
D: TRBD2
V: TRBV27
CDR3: CASSSRTSRFADTQYF
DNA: TGTGCCAGCAGTTCTCGGACTAGCAGGTTTGCAGATACGCAGTATTTT

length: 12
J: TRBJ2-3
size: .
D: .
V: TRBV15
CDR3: CATSRDLSTQYF
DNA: TGTGCCACCAGCAGAGATCTGAGTACGCAGTATTTT

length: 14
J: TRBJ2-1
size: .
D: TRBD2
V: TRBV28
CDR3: CASSFEREGDEQFF
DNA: TGTGCCAGCAGTTTTGAGCGGGAGGGAGATGAGCAGTTCTTC

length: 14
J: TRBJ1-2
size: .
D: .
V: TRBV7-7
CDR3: CAVRPPDRSYGYTF
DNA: TGTGCTGTGCGACCCCCGGATCGAAGCTATGGCTACACCTTC

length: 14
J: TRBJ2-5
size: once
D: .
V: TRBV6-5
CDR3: CASSYGPLQETQYF
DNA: TGTGCCAGCAGTTACGGGCCTCTCCAAGAGACCCAGTACTTC

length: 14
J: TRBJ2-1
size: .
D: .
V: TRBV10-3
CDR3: CAISDYGPANEQFF
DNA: TGTGCCATCAGTGACTACGGACCGGCCAATGAGCAGTTCTTC

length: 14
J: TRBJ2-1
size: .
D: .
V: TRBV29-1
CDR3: CSVDPDTSYNEQFF
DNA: TGCAGCGTTGACCCGGACACCTCCTACAATGAGCAGTTCTTC

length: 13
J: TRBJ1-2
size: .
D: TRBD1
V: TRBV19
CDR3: CASKLRTGEGYTF
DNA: TGTGCCAGCAAACTCAGGACAGGGGAAGGCTACACCTTC

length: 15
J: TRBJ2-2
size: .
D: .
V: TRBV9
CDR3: CASSVGRTNTGELFF
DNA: TGTGCCAGCAGCGTAGGGAGAACGAACACCGGGGAGCTGTTTTTT

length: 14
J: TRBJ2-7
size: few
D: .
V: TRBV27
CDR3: CASSLYGFYYEQYF
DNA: TGTGCCAGCAGTTTATACGGGTTTTACTACGAGCAGTACTTC

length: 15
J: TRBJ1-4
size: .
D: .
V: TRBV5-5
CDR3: CASSLEPGIEGKLFF
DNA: TGTGCCAGCAGCCTTGAACCAGGGATTGAGGGAAAACTGTTTTTT

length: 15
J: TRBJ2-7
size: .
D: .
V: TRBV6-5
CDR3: CASSPRRQGSYEQYF
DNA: TGTGCCAGCAGTCCCCGGCGGCAGGGCTCCTACGAGCAGTACTTC

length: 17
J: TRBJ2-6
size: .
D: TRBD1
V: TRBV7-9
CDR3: CASSIGTGHPGANVLTF
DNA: TGTGCCAGCAGTATCGGGACAGGGCATCCTGGGGCCAACGTCCTGACTTTC

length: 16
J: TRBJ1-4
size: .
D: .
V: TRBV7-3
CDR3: CASSSQGRGTNEKLFF
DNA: TGTGCCAGCAGCTCTCAGGGGCGAGGGACTAATGAAAAACTGTTTTTT

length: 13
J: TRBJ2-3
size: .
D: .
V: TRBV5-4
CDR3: CASSFQSTDTQYF
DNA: TGTGCCAGCAGCTTCCAATCCACAGATACGCAGTATTTT

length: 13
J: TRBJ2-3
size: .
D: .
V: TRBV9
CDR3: CASSVLSSDTQYF
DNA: TGTGCCAGCAGCGTTCTTAGCTCAGATACGCAGTATTTT

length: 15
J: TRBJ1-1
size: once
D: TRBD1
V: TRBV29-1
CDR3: CSATLTGGERGEAFF
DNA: TGCAGCGCCACCTTGACAGGGGGCGAGAGAGGCGAAGCTTTCTTT

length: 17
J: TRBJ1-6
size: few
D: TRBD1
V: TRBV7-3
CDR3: CASSFSGTGVSNSPLHF
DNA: TGTGCCAGCAGCTTTTCCGGGACAGGGGTCTCCAATTCACCCCTCCACTTT

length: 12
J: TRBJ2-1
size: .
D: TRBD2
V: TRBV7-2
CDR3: CASSPRTSEWFF
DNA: TGTGCCAGCAGCCCCCGGACTAGCGAGTGGTTCTTC

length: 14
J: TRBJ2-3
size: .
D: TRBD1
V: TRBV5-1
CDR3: CASHHGQGSDTQYF
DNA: TGCGCCAGCCACCATGGACAGGGATCAGATACGCAGTATTTT

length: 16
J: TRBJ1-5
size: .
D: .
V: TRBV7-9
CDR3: CASSSEGGGGNQPQHF
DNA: TGTGCCAGCAGCTCGGAGGGAGGGGGGGGCAATCAGCCCCAGCATTTT